Each of the 8 T cell receptor beta chains below was sequenced from the same sample in a study of molecular identifiers for immune sequencing clone quantification. TCRdb reanalysed the PCR reads using MiXCR and keeps one entry per CDR3 protein. The data hold 23,000 or so distinct CDR3 sequences, with roughly 17% observed a single time. The sequenced sample was naive CD8+ T cells from blood, with Jurkat cell RNA spiked in. Subset in this sample: FACS-sorted CD8+CD4-CCR7+CD45RA+ naive T cells. These receptors were taken from a human donor in good health. Some libraries in this study had Jurkat cell RNA spiked in.

This clonotype occurred many times. The chain combines TRBV12-3 or TRBV12-4 with TRBJ2-5, with a possible D match to TRBD1 (5 bases). Trimming removed 5 bases at V and 5 bases at J, with 12 bases between. The CDR3 covers 13 residues. CDR3 nucleotides: TGTGCCAGCAGTGGGGCGGCGAGTGAGACCCAGTACTTC. Its protein is CASSGAASETQYF.

In this sample, this clonotype turned up many times. This CDR3 reads CASSPARGGYEQYF. The CDR3 region has the DNA TGTGCCAGCAGCCCCGCCCGGGGGGGCTACGAGCAGTACTTC. The gene calls are TRBV7-2 and TRBJ2-7; 8 positions agree with TRBD2. The CDR3 has 14 residues. V was clipped by 5 bases and J by 3 bases; unmatched bases: 6. Germline V gene sequence: CDR1 SGHTA, CDR2 FQGNSA.

By sample fraction, this clonotype is medium-sized. The rearrangement uses TRBV20-1 and TRBJ2-4, with D unresolved. CDR1 is DFQATT, CDR2 SNEGSKA, per germline (reference sequence). Trimming left V 0 bases short and J 2 bases short, with 8 bases between. This CDR3 contains 14 residues. CDR3 protein: CSARENRPKNIQYF. CDR3 DNA sequence: TGCAGTGCTAGAGAGAATAGACCCAAAAACATTCAGTACTTC.

This clonotype is medium-sized (0.01 to 0.1%) in the sample. This chain uses TRBV6-2 or TRBV6-3 with TRBJ2-2, with D perhaps matching TRBD2 (5 bases). This CDR3 comprises 12 residues. The germline V and J ends were trimmed by 10 bases and 8 bases, with 14 bases remaining between them. From germline, CDR1 is MNHEY and CDR2 SVGEGT. The CDR3 sequence: CATELELGELFF. Written as DNA, the CDR3 is TGTGCCACCGAACTAGAGCTAGGGGAGCTGTTTTTT.

This clonotype was detected ten times or more. The V call is TRBV27, the J call TRBJ2-7; 10 nucleotides line up with TRBD2. V lost 5 bases and J lost 3; bases outside the gene matches: 10. Germline V gene sequence: CDR1 MNHEY, CDR2 SMNVEV (reference sequence). This CDR3 comprises 16 residues. The CDR3 region is CASSPTGTSVFYEQYF. The CDR3 DNA reads as TGTGCCAGCAGTCCGACCGGGACTAGCGTGTTCTACGAGCAGTACTTC.

This clonotype came up many times. The chain recombines TRBV27 with TRBJ1-1; 7 nucleotides agree with TRBD1. The CDR3 has 15 residues. With V trimmed by 5 bases and J by 7 bases, 13 bases remained unmatched. The V gene's germline CDR1 is MNHEY and CDR2 SMNVEV (reference sequence). CDR3: CASSLRTGRRVEAFF. DNA for the CDR3: TGTGCCAGCAGTCTCCGGACAGGCCGAAGGGTTGAAGCTTTCTTT.

The table lists this clonotype with many counts. The genes are TRBV7-9 and TRBJ2-7; D ambiguous. In germline, CDR1 is SEHNR, CDR2 FQNEAQ (reference sequence). V shed 11 bases and J shed 0 bases, with 11 bases lying between them. This CDR3 has 12 residues. The CDR3 bases are TGTGCCTGCGGTTCGGGCTCCTACGAGCAGTACTTC. It yields the protein CACGSGSYEQYF.

This clonotype appeared many times. The chain links TRBV19 to TRBJ2-3, with a weak D call TRBD1 (5 bases). The germline V gene has CDR1 LNHDA and CDR2 SQIVND (reference sequence). CDR3 length equals 15 residues. V was clipped by 6 bases and J by 3 bases, with 16 bases between them. The CDR3 bases are TGTGCCAGTAGGCCGCAGCCCCAGGGAACAGATACGCAGTATTTT. Protein sequence: CASRPQPQGTDTQYF.